The 16 T cell receptor beta chains below come from one sample, sequenced in a study of T cell changes during pregnancy in multiple sclerosis. The method was immunoSEQ multiplex PCR; TCRdb's version includes in-frame clones alone and lacks a portion of them. The data hold around 99,000 clones, with just under 95% observed a single time. Here the sequenced sample was peripheral blood, taken in the third trimester of pregnancy. These receptors were obtained from a female donor in good health, enrolled as a control in a pregnancy study.

The chain is built from TRBV27 and TRBJ1-2, with 9 bases matching TRBD1. The trim removed 5 bases at V and 6 bases at J, leaving 10 bases unmatched. The CDR3 runs 15 residues. Per the germline V gene, CDR1 is MNHEY and CDR2 is SMNVEV (reference sequence). This CDR3 reads CASSIDRGGTDGYTF. The CDR3, as DNA: TGTGCCAGCAGTATCGACAGGGGGGGAACGGATGGCTACACCTTC.

This clone appeared a single time. The chain combines TRBV4-3 with TRBJ2-3; a weak D match, TRBD1 (6 bases). This CDR3 is built from 15 residues. Germline loops: CDR1 LGHNA, CDR2 YSLEER. Trimming left V 2 bases short and J 4 bases short, with 13 bases between. CDR3 sequence reads: CASSQSLRGADTQYF. Written as DNA, the CDR3 is TGCGCCAGCAGCCAAAGCCTCAGGGGAGCAGATACGCAGTATTTT.

The J gene is TRBJ1-2, the V gene TRBV4-1, with 8 bases identical to TRBD1. Germline lookup yields CDR1 MGHRA and CDR2 YSYEKL. The CDR3 runs 14 residues. The J segment lost 4 bases and the V segment lost 4 bases, leaving 5 bases of the junction unmatched. The CDR3 coding sequence is TGCGCCAGCAGCCCTGGACAGGGAAGCTATGGCTACACCTTC. It encodes CASSPGQGSYGYTF.

Remarks on this clone: A junction boundary mismatches the germline segment, possibly from a read error. The J gene is TRBJ2-5, the V gene TRBV2; D possibly corresponds to TRBD2 (5 bases). CDR1 is SNHLY, CDR2 FYNNEI, per germline. This CDR3 comprises 11 residues. DNA for the CDR3: TGTGCCAGCCTAGTCCGGACTTTCGGGGACTTC. It is translated as CASLVRTFGDF. The whole variable domain, filled in from reference TRBV2 and TRBJ2-5, reads EPEVTQTPSHQVTQMGQEVILRCVPISNHLYFYWYRQILGQKVEFLVSFYNNEISEKSEIFDDQFSVERPDGSNFTLKIRSTKLEDSAMYFCASLVRTFGDFGPGTRLLVL.

In this sample, this clone turned up once. J is TRBJ1-1 and V is TRBV15; unclear D gene. V gave up 1 base and J gave up 11 bases, with 11 bases separating them. This CDR3 has 12 residues. Germline values: CDR1 LNHNV, CDR2 YYDKDF (reference sequence). Written as DNA, the CDR3 is TGTGCCACCAGCAGAGCGGTCCGGGAGGCTTTCTTT. Translated, it gives CATSRAVREAFF. The complete variable domain, with remaining parts taken from reference TRBV15 and TRBJ1-1, reads DAMVIQNPRYQVTQFGKPVTLSCSQTLNHNVMYWYQQKSSQAPKLLFHYYDKDFNNEADTPDNFQSRRPNTSFCFLDIRSPGLGDTAMYLCATSRAVREAFFGQGTRLTVV.

In nucleotides, the CDR3 is TGTGCCAGCAGTTTAAACTTCGAGGGTAGAGAAGCTTTCTTT. This encodes CASSLNFEGREAFF. The chain has TRBV27 and TRBJ1-1; the D is unclear. CDR1 is MNHEY and CDR2 is SMNVEV in the germline V gene (reference sequence). The CDR3 consists of 14 residues. V was shortened by 2 bases and J by 8 bases, with 15 bases between the two germline ends.

The chain recombines TRBV4-3 with TRBJ1-2; perhaps TRBD1 as D (6 bases). Trimming cost V 0 bases and J 4 bases, with 18 bases left between them. Germline-derived CDR1 and CDR2 are LGHNA and YSLEER. This CDR3 comprises 17 residues. CDR3: CASSQDIVGGLGYGYTF. CDR3 in DNA: TGCGCCAGCAGCCAAGATATTGTAGGGGGTTTGGGCTATGGCTACACCTTC.

The CDR3, as DNA: TGTGCCAGCAGCTTAGGCCTGGCAGGGCAGGACTATGGCTACACCTTC. Translation: CASSLGLAGQDYGYTF. The chain recombines TRBV7-9 with TRBJ1-2, with a possible D match to TRBD1 (5 bases). The germline V gene has CDR1 SEHNR and CDR2 FQNEAQ (reference sequence). The CDR3 contains 16 residues. V gave up 1 base and J gave up 3 bases, with 15 bases separating them.

The CDR3: CASSLVQGVNYGYTF. DNA for the CDR3: TGTGCCAGCAGCTTGGTACAGGGGGTTAACTATGGCTACACCTTC. The chain employs TRBV5-4 and TRBJ1-2; 8 bases agree with TRBD1. This CDR3 has 15 residues. V lost 0 bases, J lost 1 base, and 2 bases stayed unmatched. CDR1 and CDR2 from the germline V gene are SGHNT and YYREEE (reference sequence).

The chain combines TRBV7-8 with TRBJ2-7; D ambiguous. V was clipped by 0 bases and J by 0 bases, with 12 bases between them. CDR3 size: 16 residues. CDR1 and CDR2 (germline): SGHVS, FQNEAQ. This CDR3 reads CASSLALTDLSYEQYF. As DNA, the CDR3 is TGTGCCAGCAGCTTAGCGTTAACAGATCTCTCCTACGAGCAGTACTTC.

The chain joins TRBV30 to TRBJ1-3, with D unresolved. Germline CDR1 reads GTSNPN; CDR2 reads SVGIG (reference sequence). There are 13 residues in the CDR3. With 1 base removed from V and 0 bases from J, the gap between germline ends came to 4 bases. DNA for the CDR3: TGTGCCTGGAGTGGCGGCTCTGGAAACACCATATATTTT. Encoded protein: CAWSGGSGNTIYF.

This chain links TRBV6-5 with TRBJ1-2, with D possibly TRBD1 on 5 matching bases. The V gene lost 6 bases and the J gene lost 4 bases, with 15 bases spanning the gap. Germline values: CDR1 MNHEY, CDR2 SVGAGI. The CDR3 has 14 residues. The CDR3 reads CASSRDREFYGYTF. In DNA, the CDR3 is TGTGCCAGCAGCCGAGACAGAGAGTTCTATGGCTACACCTTC.

The rearrangement uses TRBV15 and TRBJ2-6, with D perhaps matching TRBD2 (6 bases). Germline CDR1 reads LNHNV; CDR2 reads YYDKDF (reference sequence). Between the trimmed V and J ends, which lost 3 bases and 0 bases, there was a span of 15 bases. The CDR3 has 18 residues. Written as DNA, the CDR3 is TGTGCCACCAGCAGCACTGGCCTGGGGGGCTCTGGGGCCAACGTCCTGACTTTC. Protein product: CATSSTGLGGSGANVLTF.

The V and J genes are TRBV5-8 and TRBJ1-3; D remains ambiguous. CDR3 length: 16 amino acids. V lost 4 bases and J 0 bases, leaving 14 bases between the germline ends. Looked up from germline, CDR1 is SGHTS and CDR2 is YDEGEE. The CDR3 DNA reads TGTGCCAGCAGCGCGGGTGGGAGCCCCTCTGGAAACACCATATATTTT. It encodes CASSAGGSPSGNTIYF.

The chain recombines TRBV30 with TRBJ1-3; TRBD1 agrees at 9 bases. Trimming at V came to 3 bases and at J to 8 bases, leaving 8 bases not matched to a gene. Germline V gene lookup returns CDR1 GTSNPN and CDR2 SVGIG (reference sequence). The CDR3 runs 14 residues. The CDR3 sequence is CAWSLGQGLHTIYF. The DNA of the CDR3 is TGTGCCTGGAGCTTGGGACAGGGACTGCACACCATATATTTT.

V and J are TRBV20-1 and TRBJ2-7, with a possible D match to TRBD1 (5 bases). Germline loops: CDR1 DFQATT, CDR2 SNEGSKA (reference sequence). Deletions cut 5 bases from V and 5 bases from J, with 10 bases between. The CDR3 spans 11 residues. The CDR3 reads CSASQGNEQYF. The DNA of the CDR3 is TGCAGTGCTTCCCAGGGTAACGAGCAGTACTTC.